The entry below describes one T cell receptor (beta chain). Other DNA sequences in this specimen translate into the identical CDR3. Unstimulated regulatory T cells (CD4+CD25+CD127-), CD4+CD25- non-regulatory cells, CD4 and CD8 cells were FACS-sorted from thawed PBMCs. With V trimmed by 2 bases and J by 7 bases, 8 bases remained unmatched. The CDR3 is 15 residues long. Germline V lookup: CDR1 MNHNY, CDR2 SVGAGI (reference sequence). The data were taken from a study of Tregs in tolerant kidney transplant recipients. Sequencing was performed with immunoSEQ multiplex PCR; in TCRdb, only in-frame clones are kept and a portion is missing. The data hold around 230,000 clones, with about 80% observed a single time.

The chain links TRBV6-6 to TRBJ1-5, with 7 bases that match TRBD1. Material for sequencing was CD4+ T cells from blood. The receptor was isolated from a human donor in good health. The CDR3 is CASSYGQGVGQPQHF. CDR3 sequence (DNA): TGTGCCAGCAGTTACGGTCAGGGGGTAGGGCAGCCCCAGCATTTT.